The source of this TCR beta chain is a study of blood T cell repertoires in COVID-19. Across the whole study: Researchers got acute and convalescent COVID-19 samples from the United States, Italy and Spain.

Assay used: immunoSEQ multiplex PCR; TCRdb lists only in-frame clones, some missing. Among fewer than 350,000 clones listed, roughly 90% were seen once. CDR3 length equals 16 residues. With V trimmed by 3 bases and J by 0 bases, 5 bases remained unmatched. The germline V gene has CDR1 SGHVS and CDR2 FQNEAQ. The V call is TRBV7-8, the J call TRBJ2-3; 8 bases fit TRBD1. This clonotype was obtained from a woman between 35 and 50 years old who had recovered from COVID-19. Material for sequencing was PBMCs or T cells enriched from blood (not recorded which). The CDR3 nucleotides read TGTGCCAGCAGCTTGGCCGGGACAGGTAGCACAGATACGCAGTATTTT. Protein product: CASSLAGTGSTDTQYF.